These 14 T cell receptor beta chains were sequenced from one sample in a study of tumor-infiltrating lymphocytes in oesophageal squamous cell carcinoma. One entry per CDR3 protein results from TCRdb running MiXCR on the PCR reads. Of 15,000 to 20,000 distinct CDR3 sequences listed, around 43% were seen once; the top ten hold under 20%. The sequencing sample was made of normal esophageal tissue next to the tumor. Source of these receptors: a female donor with esophageal squamous cell carcinoma.

J is TRBJ2-5 and V is TRBV7-2; D ambiguous. The J call may be faulty, since TRBJ2-1 better matches the DNA end. This CDR3 comprises 12 residues. Per germline, CDR1 SGHTA and CDR2 FQGNSA. The CDR3 DNA reads as TGTGCCAGCAGCCTTACACTCAATGAGCAGTTCTTC. It specifies CASSLTLNEQFF.

By share, this clonotype ranks as medium-sized. The gene calls are TRBV6-1 and TRBJ2-7, with D tentatively TRBD1 or TRBD2 (5 bases each). Trimming cost V 6 bases and J 3 bases, with 12 bases left between them. This CDR3 region has 13 residues. In germline, CDR1 is MNHNS, CDR2 SASEGT. The chain's CDR3 is CASRKRDGYEQYF. The CDR3 DNA is TGTGCCAGCAGAAAACGGGACGGCTACGAGCAGTACTTC.

Of note for this clonotype: An end of the junction does not agree with germline; a read error may underlie this. This chain uses TRBV7-6 with TRBJ2-4; 8 bases are a match to TRBD1. Germline V gene data show CDR1 as SGHVS and CDR2 as FNYEAQ. The CDR3 is 18 residues long. CDR3 loop: CASSLAIQGVGSYNEQYF. The CDR3 DNA reads as TGTGCTAGCAGCTTAGCCATACAGGGGGTGGGTTCCTACAATGAGCAGTACTTC.

The chain joins TRBV11-2 to TRBJ2-3, with a tentative D call TRBD1 (5 bases). This CDR3 is 15 amino acids long. Germline CDR1 and CDR2: SGHAT and FQNNGV. Trimming shortened V by 6 bases and J by 0 bases, and 13 bases separated the two germline ends. The CDR3, as DNA: TGTGCCAGCAGTGTCAGGGCTTCTAGCACAGATACGCAGTATTTT. Its translation: CASSVRASSTDTQYF.

This clonotype has at least ten counts. The rearrangement links TRBV7-2 to TRBJ1-1; D gene unclear. V was cut by 5 bases and J by 4 bases, with 14 bases left in between. CDR3 length: 14 amino acids. Germline loops: CDR1 SGHTA, CDR2 FQGNSA. CDR3 sequence reads: CASSPWAPGTEAFF. The DNA for the CDR3 is TGTGCCAGCAGCCCGTGGGCGCCTGGCACTGAAGCTTTCTTT.

This clonotype turned up a few times. CDR3 amino acids: CASSLSSGANVLTF. In DNA form, the CDR3 reads TGTGCCAGCAGCTTATCCTCTGGGGCCAACGTCCTGACTTTC. The rearrangement joins TRBV11-2 to TRBJ2-6; the D is unclear. Germline V lookup: CDR1 SGHAT, CDR2 FQNNGV. The V end lost 2 bases, the J end lost 0 bases, and 2 bases lay between the germline ends. This CDR3 spans 14 amino acids.

The chain couples TRBV2 to TRBJ2-3; 13 bases line up with TRBD2. CDR3 length equals 15 residues. Germline V lookup: CDR1 SNHLY, CDR2 FYNNEI. V lost 7 bases and J lost 3; bases outside the gene matches: 4. The CDR3 here is CASKRLAGGTDTQYF. The DNA for the CDR3 is TGTGCCAGCAAGAGACTAGCGGGGGGAACAGATACGCAGTATTTT.

Concerning this clonotype itself: The conserved phenylalanine or tryptophan is not found at the CDR3 terminus, so this likely reflects a read error. The DNA is omitted, as the CDR3 cannot be located on it reliably, and the CDR3 follows TCRdb's listing. The chain joins TRBV6-6 to TRBJ2-6; TRBD1 is the table's D call and was not checked against the DNA. The CDR3 is 16 amino acids in total, end residues counted. Per the germline V gene, CDR1 is MNHNY and CDR2 is SVGAGI (reference sequence). The CDR3 sequence is CASRRTAGLHEQYFGA.

DNA of the CDR3: TGTGCCAGCAGCTCGACTAGCACTTCCTACAATGAGCAGTACTTC. Protein product: CASSSTSTSYNEQYF. The chain joins TRBV7-2 to TRBJ2-7, with 7 bases lining up with TRBD2. CDR1 is SGHTA and CDR2 is FQGNSA in the germline V gene. The CDR3 runs 15 residues. The ends lost 4 bases at V and 7 bases at J; junction bases unmatched: 13.

A remark on this clonotype: This sequence may be a read error, since a much larger clone differs from it by one base. The chain joins TRBV5-4 to TRBJ2-1; no firm D call. Gene TRBJ2-7 matches the end of the DNA better, so the J call may be wrong. This CDR3 has 13 residues. The germline CDR1 and CDR2 sequences are SGHNT and YYREEE (reference sequence). CDR3 amino acids: CASSPRQLGEQYF. The CDR3 DNA follows: TGTGCCAGCAGCCCGCGGCAACTGGGTGAGCAGTACTTC.

The V and J genes are TRBV7-2 and TRBJ2-3; weak D call: TRBD1 (6 bases). CDR1 is SGHTA, CDR2 FQGNSA, per germline. The ends were cut back, 5 bases at V and 4 bases at J, with 7 bases in the middle. The length of the CDR3 is 12 residues. In DNA form, the CDR3 reads TGTGCCAGCAGCCCAGGGGCAGATACGCAGTATTTT. Its translation is CASSPGADTQYF.

The gene calls are TRBV7-3 and TRBJ2-3; 12 bases line up with TRBD2. The V segment lost 5 bases and the J segment 5 bases; nucleotides outside the gene matches: 8. This CDR3 has 16 residues. The germline V gene has CDR1 SGHTA and CDR2 FQGTGA. The CDR3 loop reads CASSKTSGSGVDTQYF. In DNA, the CDR3 is TGTGCCAGCAGCAAGACTAGCGGGAGCGGGGTAGATACGCAGTATTTT.

This clonotype was counted ten times or more. V is TRBV5-1 and J is TRBJ2-5; D possibly corresponds to TRBD2 (6 bases). V was clipped by 5 bases and J by 3 bases, with 8 bases between them. Germline assignment: CDR1 SGHRS and CDR2 YFSETQ. This CDR3 is built from 12 residues. The CDR3 bases are TGCGCCAGCAGGCGACTAGAAGAGACCCAGTACTTC. Translating gives CASRRLEETQYF.

The CDR3 DNA is TGTGCCAGCAGCCCCCACAGGGAAAATGGCTACACCTTC. Protein: CASSPHRENGYTF. The chain has TRBV7-9 and TRBJ1-2; D might be TRBD1 (6 bases). This CDR3 is 13 amino acids long. CDR1 is SEHNR, CDR2 FQNEAQ, per germline (reference sequence). Trimming pared 5 bases from V and 6 bases from J, leaving 13 bases between.